The T cell receptor (beta chain) under discussion was sequenced for a study of identical twins. TCRdb re-derived calls from the 5' RACE reads in MiXCR, one entry per CDR3 protein. Of 700,000 to 950,000 distinct CDR3 sequences listed, approximately 13% are singletons. This clonotype was recorded a few times. The V end was cut by 4 bases, the J end by 2 bases, with 10 bases between. This CDR3 region has 14 residues. Germline lookup yields CDR1 MGHRA and CDR2 YSYEKL. This same sample was also taken into another study, of yellow fever vaccine responses in identical twins.

This chain links TRBV4-1 with TRBJ2-3; D gene uncertain. This sequence was found in a woman aged 18-29 years in good health. What was sequenced was PBMCs. The CDR3 is CASSRPTLTDTQYF. DNA for the CDR3: TGCGCCAGCAGCCGGCCAACACTCACAGATACGCAGTATTTT.